This TCR beta chain was observed in a study of response to subunit inactivated influenza vaccine. Overall study results and limits: Authors suggested each seasonal influenza vaccination recruits few new T cells.

The sample holds a few counts of this clonotype. Its antigen is currently unknown. The CDR3 runs 16 residues. Germline values: CDR1 SGHVS, CDR2 FQNEAQ. V was clipped by 5 bases and J by 2 bases; unmatched bases: 10. TCRdb re-derived calls from the RT-PCR reads in MiXCR, one entry per CDR3 protein. The sample contains 750,000 to 850,000 distinct CDR3 sequences, 15% to 20% of which appear only once. The chain recombines TRBV7-8 with TRBJ2-3, with 7 bases matching TRBD2. The source is a middle-aged man who received an inactivated influenza vaccine. Sequenced here: PBMCs from blood, sampled 5 to 6 days after vaccination. CDR3: CASSRGEAGHTDTQYF. The CDR3 DNA follows: TGTGCCAGCAGCCGGGGGGAAGCGGGCCACACAGATACGCAGTATTTT. The full variable domain, rest sourced from reference TRBV7-8 and TRBJ2-3, is GAGVSQSPRYKVAKRGQDVALRCDPISGHVSLFWYQQALGQGPEFLTYFQNEAQLDKSGLPSDRFFAERPEGSVSTLKIQRTQQEDSAVYLCASSRGEAGHTDTQYFGPGTRLTVL.